Included here is one T cell receptor (beta chain) sequence, with context. In terms of age and location, participants ranged from roughly 18 to 95 years and lived in about 25 US areas. Clinical history reported by participants formed the basis on which cohorts were assigned. In Cohort 3, a recovered donor had either two negative PCRs, clearance, or symptom resolution. Sequencing was performed with immunoSEQ multiplex PCR; in TCRdb, only in-frame clones are kept and a portion is missing. Of over 250,000 clones listed, about nine tenths were seen once; the top ten hold less than 2%. The data derive from a study of blood T cell repertoires in COVID-19. The wider study: Samples came from the United States, Italy and Spain, spanning acute and convalescent COVID-19.

The CDR3 spans 14 residues. Trimming removed 4 bases from V and 8 bases from J, with 15 bases in between. Looked up from germline, CDR1 is SGHRS and CDR2 is YFSETQ. Material for sequencing was PBMCs or T cells enriched from blood (not recorded which). This TCR came from a woman aged 55-70 years who had recovered from COVID-19. The chain is built from TRBV5-1 and TRBJ1-4; D ambiguous. CDR3 residues: CASSGAGLGEKLFF. In DNA form, the CDR3 reads TGCGCCAGCAGCGGAGCGGGGTTAGGGGAAAAACTGTTTTTT.